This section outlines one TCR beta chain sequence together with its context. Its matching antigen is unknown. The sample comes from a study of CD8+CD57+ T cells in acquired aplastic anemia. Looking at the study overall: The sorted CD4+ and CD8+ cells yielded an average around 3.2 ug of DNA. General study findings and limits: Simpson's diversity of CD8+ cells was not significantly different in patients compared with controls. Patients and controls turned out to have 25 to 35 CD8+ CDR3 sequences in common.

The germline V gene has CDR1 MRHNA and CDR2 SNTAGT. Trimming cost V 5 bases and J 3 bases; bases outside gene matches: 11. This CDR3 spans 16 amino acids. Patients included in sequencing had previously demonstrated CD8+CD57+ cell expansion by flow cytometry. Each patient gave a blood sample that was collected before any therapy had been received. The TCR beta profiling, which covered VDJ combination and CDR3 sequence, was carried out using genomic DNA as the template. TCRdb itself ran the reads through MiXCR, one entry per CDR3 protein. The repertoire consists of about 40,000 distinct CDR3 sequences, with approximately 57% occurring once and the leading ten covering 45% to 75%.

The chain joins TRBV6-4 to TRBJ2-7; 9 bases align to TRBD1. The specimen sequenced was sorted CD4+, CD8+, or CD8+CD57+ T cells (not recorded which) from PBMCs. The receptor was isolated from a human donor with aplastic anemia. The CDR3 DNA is TGTGCCAGCAGTACAGGGGGGGACAGGGCCGGCTACGAGCAGTACTTC. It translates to CASSTGGDRAGYEQYF.